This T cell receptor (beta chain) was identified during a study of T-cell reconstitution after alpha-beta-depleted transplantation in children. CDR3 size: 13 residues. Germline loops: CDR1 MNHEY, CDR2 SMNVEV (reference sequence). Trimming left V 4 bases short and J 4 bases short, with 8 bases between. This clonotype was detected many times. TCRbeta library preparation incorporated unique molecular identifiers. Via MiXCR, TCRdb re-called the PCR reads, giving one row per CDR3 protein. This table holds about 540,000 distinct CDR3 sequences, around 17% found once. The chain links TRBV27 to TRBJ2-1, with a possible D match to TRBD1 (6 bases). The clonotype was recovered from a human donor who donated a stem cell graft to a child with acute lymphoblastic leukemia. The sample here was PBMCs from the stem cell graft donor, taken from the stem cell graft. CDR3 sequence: CASSYRAYNEQFF. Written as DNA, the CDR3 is TGTGCCAGCAGTTACAGGGCATACAATGAGCAGTTCTTC.